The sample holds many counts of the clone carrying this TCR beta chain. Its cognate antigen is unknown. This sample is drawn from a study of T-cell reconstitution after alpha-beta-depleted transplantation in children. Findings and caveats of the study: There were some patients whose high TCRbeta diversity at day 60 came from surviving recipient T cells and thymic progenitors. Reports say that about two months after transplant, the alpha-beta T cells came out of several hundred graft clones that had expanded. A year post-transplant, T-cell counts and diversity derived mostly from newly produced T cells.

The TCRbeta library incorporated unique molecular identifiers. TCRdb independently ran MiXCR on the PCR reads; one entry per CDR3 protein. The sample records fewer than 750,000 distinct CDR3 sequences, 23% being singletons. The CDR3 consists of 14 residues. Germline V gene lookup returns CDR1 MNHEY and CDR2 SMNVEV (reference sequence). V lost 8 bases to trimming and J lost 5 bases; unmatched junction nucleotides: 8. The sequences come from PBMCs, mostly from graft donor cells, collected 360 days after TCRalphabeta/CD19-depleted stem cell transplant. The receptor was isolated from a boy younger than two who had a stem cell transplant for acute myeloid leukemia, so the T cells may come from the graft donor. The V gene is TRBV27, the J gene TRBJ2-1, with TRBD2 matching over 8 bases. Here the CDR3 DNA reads TGTGCCAGCGGGTACGGGGGGGGGCACAATGAGCAGTTCTTC. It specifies CASGYGGGHNEQFF.